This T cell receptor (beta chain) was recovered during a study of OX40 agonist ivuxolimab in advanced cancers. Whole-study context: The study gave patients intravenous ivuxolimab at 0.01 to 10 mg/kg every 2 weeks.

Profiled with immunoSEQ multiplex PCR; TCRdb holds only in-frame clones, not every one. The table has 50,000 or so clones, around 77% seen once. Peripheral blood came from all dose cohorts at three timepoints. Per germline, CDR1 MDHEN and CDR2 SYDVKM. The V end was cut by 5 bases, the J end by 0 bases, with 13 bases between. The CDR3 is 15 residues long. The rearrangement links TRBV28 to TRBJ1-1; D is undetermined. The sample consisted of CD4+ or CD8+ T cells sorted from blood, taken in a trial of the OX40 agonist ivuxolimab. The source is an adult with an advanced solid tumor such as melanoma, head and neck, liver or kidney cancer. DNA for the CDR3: TGTGCCAGCAGTGCCCCGAGTAGAATGAACACTGAAGCTTTCTTT. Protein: CASSAPSRMNTEAFF.